Listed here are 16 T cell receptor beta chains from one sample, sequenced in a study of T cells in Graves' hyperthyroidism and ophthalmopathy. Researchers took RNA transcripts and amplified the TCR beta CDR3 regions from them. First-round RT-PCR targeting the TCR CDR3 was performed with the HTBI primer set. Each CDR3 protein gets one entry after TCRdb re-called the multiplex PCR reads with MiXCR. The sample carries some 500,000 distinct CDR3 sequences, approximately 25% recorded once. The sample was blood. Receptors were obtained from a woman aged 25 to 39 with Graves' ophthalmopathy.

The table lists this clonotype with a count of one. Compared with germline, one end of the junction differs, possibly owing to a read error. This chain joins TRBV6-2 or TRBV6-3 and TRBJ1-1, with D possibly matching TRBD1 (5 bases). The CDR3 runs to 14 residues. Germline V CDR1 and CDR2: MNHEY, SVGEGT. CDR3 loop: CASHDTLWGTDAFF. CDR3 bases: TGTGCCAGCCACGACACGCTATGGGGCACTGATGCTTTCTTT.

This clonotype was seen at least ten times. The gene calls are TRBV12-3 or TRBV12-4 and TRBJ2-2; 9 bases map to TRBD2. V lost 6 bases and J lost 8; bases outside the gene matches: 13. This CDR3 contains 16 residues. Here the CDR3 reads CASSPGLAGEEGELFF. CDR3 sequence (DNA): TGTGCCAGCAGCCCGGGACTAGCCGGGGAGGAGGGGGAGCTGTTTTTT.

This clonotype was found many times. This rearrangement joins TRBV2 to TRBJ2-7; no definite D call. The CDR3 consists of 12 residues. Germline V gene lookup returns CDR1 SNHLY and CDR2 FYNNEI. The V and J ends lost 4 bases and 2 bases respectively, with 6 bases between them. CDR3 sequence (DNA): TGTGCCAGCAGTGTAGCACCCTACGAGCAGTACTTC. Amino acids: CASSVAPYEQYF.

V and J are TRBV12-3 or TRBV12-4 and TRBJ1-1; D might be TRBD1 (5 bases). The V end was cut by 3 bases, the J end by 4 bases, with 15 bases between. CDR3 length: 15 residues. The CDR3 coding sequence is TGTGCCAGCAGTTTTGAGGTTCTGGGGGGCACTGAAGCTTTCTTT. Amino acids: CASSFEVLGGTEAFF.

The genes are TRBV20-1 and TRBJ2-7; no clear D. V gave up 2 bases and J gave up 0 bases, with 14 bases separating them. The germline V gene encodes CDR1 DFQATT and CDR2 SNEGSKA (reference sequence). This CDR3 comprises 15 residues. As DNA, the CDR3 is TGCAGTGCTAGAATCCGTCAGGCGAGCTCCTACGAGCAGTACTTC. Amino acid sequence: CSARIRQASSYEQYF.

This clonotype was seen many times. V usage is TRBV7-8 and J usage is TRBJ2-2; the D is unclear. V was shortened by 2 bases and J by 7 bases, with 5 bases between the two germline ends. The CDR3 sequence is 12 residues long. CDR1 and CDR2 (germline): SGHVS, FQNEAQ. CDR3 in DNA: TGTGCCAGCAGCTTACCCGACGGGGAGCTGTTTTTT. It encodes CASSLPDGELFF.

This clonotype was seen repeatedly, ten times or more. The chain has TRBV30 and TRBJ2-2; D may correspond to TRBD1 or TRBD2 (5 bases each). Trimming took 3 bases from V and 7 from J, leaving 21 bases between them. Germline CDR1 is GTSNPN and CDR2 is SVGIG (reference sequence). This CDR3 region has 16 residues. The CDR3 loop is CAWRPGRVGGYGELFF. In DNA, the CDR3 is TGTGCCTGGAGGCCGGGCAGGGTTGGGGGTTACGGGGAGCTGTTTTTT.

A few counts support this clonotype. The chain is built from TRBV12-3 or TRBV12-4 and TRBJ2-4; no firm D call. V lost 5 bases and J 6 bases, leaving 11 bases between the germline ends. This CDR3 comprises 13 residues. CDR3 DNA: TGTGCCAGCAGTCCGGCTGTTGGAAACATTCAGTACTTC. Translated, it gives CASSPAVGNIQYF.

This clonotype was recorded many times. The chain employs TRBV5-1 and TRBJ1-1; no clear D gene. Between the trimmed V and J ends, which lost 2 bases and 0 bases, there was a span of 20 bases. Germline V gene lookup returns CDR1 SGHRS and CDR2 YFSETQ. The CDR3 has 18 residues. The CDR3: CASSLSLPAWRMNTEAFF. CDR3 nucleotides: TGCGCCAGCAGCTTATCCCTACCCGCGTGGCGGATGAACACTGAAGCTTTCTTT.

On this clonotype itself: This may come from a read error, since a much larger clone is one base off. Since no conserved phenylalanine or tryptophan closes the CDR3, a read error is the likely cause. The CDR3 coding sequence is TGTGCCAGCTCACCAGTGGGGAACACTGAAGCTTTCCTT. Its translation is CASSPVGNTEAFL. The V and J genes are TRBV18 and TRBJ1-1; no definite D call. Deletions cut 2 bases from V and 1 base from J, with 5 bases between. CDR3 length equals 13 residues. Per the germline V gene, CDR1 is KGHSH and CDR2 is LQKENI.

The chain uses TRBV12-3 or TRBV12-4 and TRBJ1-2; tentatively, D is TRBD1 (5 bases). There are 15 residues in the CDR3. V dropped 6 bases and J dropped 4 bases, with 18 bases sitting between them. The CDR3 region is CASSPGRVGLYGYTF. The CDR3, as DNA: TGTGCCAGCAGCCCGGGGCGGGTAGGACTCTATGGCTACACCTTC.

This clonotype showed up many times. The genes are TRBV29-1 and TRBJ2-7; 9 bases match TRBD2. Per germline, CDR1 SQVTM and CDR2 ANQGSEA. The CDR3 has 14 residues. The junction had 6 bases not matched to a gene; V was cut back by 4 bases and J by 2 bases. CDR3 region: CSVVSSGVAYEQYF. In nucleotides, the CDR3 is TGCAGCGTTGTATCTAGCGGGGTTGCCTACGAGCAGTACTTC.

The chain is built from TRBV28 and TRBJ1-2; D perhaps matches TRBD1 (6 bases). Trimming left V 6 bases short and J 4 bases short, with 12 bases between. CDR1 and CDR2 (germline): MDHEN, SYDVKM. The CDR3 loop spans 13 amino acids. CDR3 sequence reads: CASSRGPAYGYTF. The CDR3 nucleotides read TGTGCCAGCAGCAGGGGTCCTGCCTATGGCTACACCTTC.

This clonotype came up many times. The chain has TRBV20-1 and TRBJ1-1; D not resolved. The germline V gene has CDR1 DFQATT and CDR2 SNEGSKA (reference sequence). This CDR3 region has 14 residues. The V end lost 5 bases, the J end lost 5 bases, and 18 bases lay between the germline ends. The CDR3 DNA reads TGCAGTGCTGTAGGCGCTAGTTCTGGGACTGAAGCTTTCTTT. The encoded protein is CSAVGASSGTEAFF.

This clonotype was seen only a few times. CDR3 protein: CASSQDGMAARTPIQYF. The CDR3 DNA reads as TGTGCCAGCAGCCAAGATGGGATGGCAGCAAGGACTCCTATTCAGTACTTC. J is TRBJ2-4 and V is TRBV3-1; D might be TRBD2 (5 bases). The germline CDR1 and CDR2 sequences are LGHDT and YNNKEL (reference sequence). The V gene lost 0 bases and the J gene lost 10 bases, with 22 bases spanning the gap. The CDR3 extends over 17 amino acids.

The chain combines TRBV12-3 or TRBV12-4 with TRBJ2-2; 8 positions agree with TRBD1. V was pared by 5 bases and J by 5 bases, with 10 bases of the junction left unmatched. This CDR3 has 16 amino acids. The CDR3 here is CASSLKDRAKTGELFF. As DNA, the CDR3 is TGTGCCAGCAGTCTTAAGGACAGGGCTAAGACCGGGGAGCTGTTTTTT.